Reported below is one T cell receptor beta chain. Germline lookup yields CDR1 MNHEY and CDR2 SVGAGI. This CDR3 region has 14 residues. Trimming removed 7 bases at V and 1 base at J, with 11 bases between. This entry is derived from a study of cytotoxic CD8 clonotypes in ibrutinib-treated CLL. Across the study: The patients, roughly ten relapsed/refractory and approximately 14 treatment-naive, included around 17 who were IGHV unmutated. The study recorded mean values of around 250,000 productive templates and tens of thousands of productive rearrangements per sample. Following treatment for a median around twelve months, range 6 to 36, response samples were then taken.

Sequencing was performed with immunoSEQ multiplex PCR; in TCRdb, only in-frame clones are kept and a portion is missing. The sample has roughly 330,000 clones; 67% are singletons. This sample comprised PBMCs, obtained after 36 months of ibrutinib treatment. This receptor was obtained from a human donor with chronic lymphocytic leukemia. The chain joins TRBV6-5 to TRBJ2-1; TRBD2 is a possible D gene (5 bases). The CDR3 DNA follows: TGTGCCAGCACCTTCCGGGGATCCTACAATGAGCAGTTCTTC. It translates to CASTFRGSYNEQFF.